Described below is a single TCR beta chain sequence and its context. Its antigen is still unknown. This CDR3 contains 14 residues. V shed 4 bases, J shed 7 bases, and the junction held 6 bases outside the gene matches. Germline V gene lookup returns CDR1 LGHNA and CDR2 YSLEER. The entry originates in a study of post-analysis software for immune sequencing data. General study points: Compared with controls, patients had more of about 5 TRBV segments, including TRBV5-6, TRBV5-1 and TRBV20-1.

Unique molecular identifiers were carried by the TCR beta cDNA libraries. TCRdb passed the PCR reads through MiXCR, listing each CDR3 protein once. Of approximately 630,000 distinct CDR3 sequences in the sample, roughly three fifths are singletons; the top ten hold approximately 11%. This TCR derives from a girl aged 2 to 10 with multiple sclerosis. This rearrangement joins TRBV4-3 to TRBJ1-1, with 10 positions matching TRBD1. The specimen was blood. CDR3 coding DNA: TGCGCCAGCAGCCGGGACAGGGGCCCCTATGAAGCTTTCTTT. Amino acids: CASSRDRGPYEAFF.